This T cell receptor beta chain was recovered during a study of human T cells and chemical hapten exposure. The overall study: DPC at 2% was the sensitizing agent, placed on about 2 cm by about 2 cm of upper inner arm skin.

TCRdb re-derived calls from the RACE reads in MiXCR, one entry per CDR3 protein. The table includes approximately 160,000 distinct CDR3 sequences, roughly 26% detected once. Documented time point: patch test 3, about 24 weeks after DPC sensitization. Treatment of the sample: therapeutic diphenylcyclopropenone sensitization with weekly scalp DPC. CDR1 is DFQATT and CDR2 is SNEGSKA in the germline V gene (reference sequence). Trimming removed 0 bases from V and 5 bases from J; junction bases left unmatched: 8. CDR3 size: 15 residues. The sequences come from whole blood, collected in connection with sensitization to the hapten diphenylcyclopropenone (DPC). This receptor was taken from a woman in her late teens or twenties with alopecia areata. Some clones in this sample may be carry-over from other donors' samples. V gene TRBV20-1 combines with J gene TRBJ2-7; 9 bases agree with TRBD1. The CDR3 is CSARDFGQGFHEQYF. CDR3 DNA: TGCAGTGCTAGAGATTTTGGACAGGGGTTCCACGAGCAGTACTTC.